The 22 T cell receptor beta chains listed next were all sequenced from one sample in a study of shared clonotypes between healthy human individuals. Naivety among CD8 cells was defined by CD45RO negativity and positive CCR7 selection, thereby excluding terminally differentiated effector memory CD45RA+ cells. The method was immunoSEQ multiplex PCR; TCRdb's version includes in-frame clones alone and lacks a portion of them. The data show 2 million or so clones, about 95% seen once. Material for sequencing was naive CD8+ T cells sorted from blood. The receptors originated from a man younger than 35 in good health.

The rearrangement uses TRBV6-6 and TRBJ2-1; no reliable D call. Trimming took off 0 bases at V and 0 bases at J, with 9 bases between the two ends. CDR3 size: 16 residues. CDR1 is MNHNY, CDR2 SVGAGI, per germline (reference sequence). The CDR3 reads CASSYSIQSSYNEQFF. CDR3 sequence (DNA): TGTGCCAGCAGTTACTCGATCCAAAGCTCCTACAATGAGCAGTTCTTC.

The CDR3 DNA sequence: TGTGCCAGCAGTGAAGCGACGACTAGCGGGGGGGCGGAGACCCAGTACTTC. The encoded protein is CASSEATTSGGAETQYF. The V call is TRBV2, the J call TRBJ2-5; 14 bases are shared with TRBD2. Germline V gene lookup returns CDR1 SNHLY and CDR2 FYNNEI. The CDR3 length is 17 residues. Trimming removed 0 bases from V and 5 bases from J; junction bases left unmatched: 5.

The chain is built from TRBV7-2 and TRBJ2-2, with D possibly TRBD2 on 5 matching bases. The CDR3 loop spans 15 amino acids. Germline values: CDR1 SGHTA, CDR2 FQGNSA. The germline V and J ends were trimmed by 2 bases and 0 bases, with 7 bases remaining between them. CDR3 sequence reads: CASSLLRANTGELFF. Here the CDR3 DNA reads TGTGCCAGCAGCTTACTGCGGGCGAACACCGGGGAGCTGTTTTTT.

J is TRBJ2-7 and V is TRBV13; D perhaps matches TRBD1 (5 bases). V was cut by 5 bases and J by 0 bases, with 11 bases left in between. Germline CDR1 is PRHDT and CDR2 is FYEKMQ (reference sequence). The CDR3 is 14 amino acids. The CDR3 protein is CASSPTDSSYEQYF. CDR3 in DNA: TGTGCCAGCAGCCCAACCGACAGCTCCTACGAGCAGTACTTC.

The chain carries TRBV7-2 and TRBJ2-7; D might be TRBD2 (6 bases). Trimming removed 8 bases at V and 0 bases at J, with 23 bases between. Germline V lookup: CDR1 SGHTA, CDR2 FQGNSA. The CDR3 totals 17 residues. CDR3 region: CASSQGPSGPSSYEQYF. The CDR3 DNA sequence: TGTGCCAGCTCTCAGGGCCCCAGCGGGCCCAGCTCCTACGAGCAGTACTTC. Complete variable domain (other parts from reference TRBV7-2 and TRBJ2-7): GAGVSQSPSNKVTEKGKDVELRCDPISGHTALYWYRQSLGQGLEFLIYFQGNSAPDKSGLPSDRFSAERTGGSVSTLTIQRTQQEDSAVYLCASSQGPSGPSSYEQYFGPGTRLTVT.

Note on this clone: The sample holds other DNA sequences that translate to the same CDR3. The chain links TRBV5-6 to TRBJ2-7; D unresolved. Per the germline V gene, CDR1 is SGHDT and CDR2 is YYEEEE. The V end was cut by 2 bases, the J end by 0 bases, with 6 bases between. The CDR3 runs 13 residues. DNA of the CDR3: TGTGCCAGCAGCTTAAGGGACTCCTACGAGCAGTACTTC. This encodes CASSLRDSYEQYF. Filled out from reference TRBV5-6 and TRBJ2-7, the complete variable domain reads DAGVTQSPTHLIKTRGQQVTLRCSPKSGHDTVSWYQQALGQGPQFIFQYYEEEERQRGNFPDRFSGHQFPNYSSELNVNALLLGDSALYLCASSLRDSYEQYFGPGTRLTVT.

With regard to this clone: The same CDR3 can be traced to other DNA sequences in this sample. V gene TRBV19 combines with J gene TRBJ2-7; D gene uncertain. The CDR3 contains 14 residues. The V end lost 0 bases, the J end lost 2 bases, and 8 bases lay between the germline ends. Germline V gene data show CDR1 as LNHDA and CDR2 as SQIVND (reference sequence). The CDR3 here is CASSIDSETYEQYF. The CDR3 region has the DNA TGTGCCAGTAGTATAGACAGTGAAACCTACGAGCAGTACTTC. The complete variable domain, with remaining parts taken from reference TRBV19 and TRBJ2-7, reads DGGITQSPKYLFRKEGQNVTLSCEQNLNHDAMYWYRQDPGQGLRLIYYSQIVNDFQKGDIAEGYSVSREKKESFPLTVTSAQKNPTAFYLCASSIDSETYEQYFGPGTRLTVT.

The CDR3 reads CSVEEEDYGYTF. CDR3 DNA: TGCAGCGTTGAAGAGGAAGACTATGGCTACACCTTC. The V call is TRBV29-1, the J call TRBJ1-2; D unresolved. Germline lookup yields CDR1 SQVTM and CDR2 ANQGSEA. Trimming took 0 bases from V and 3 from J, leaving 5 bases between them. The CDR3 extends over 12 amino acids.

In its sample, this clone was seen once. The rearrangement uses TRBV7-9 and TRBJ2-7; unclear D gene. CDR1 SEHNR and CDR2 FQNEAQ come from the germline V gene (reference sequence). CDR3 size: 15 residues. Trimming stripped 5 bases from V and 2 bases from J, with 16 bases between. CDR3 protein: CASSPAMGNPYEQYF. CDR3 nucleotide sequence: TGTGCCAGCAGCCCTGCTATGGGGAACCCCTACGAGCAGTACTTC.

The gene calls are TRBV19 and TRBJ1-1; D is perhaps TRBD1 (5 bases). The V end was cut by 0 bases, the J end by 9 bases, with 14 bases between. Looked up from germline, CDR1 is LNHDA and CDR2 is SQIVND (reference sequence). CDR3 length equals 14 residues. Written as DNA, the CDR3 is TGTGCCAGTAGTATAGATGAAGGGACGCCCAAAGCTTTCTTT. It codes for CASSIDEGTPKAFF.

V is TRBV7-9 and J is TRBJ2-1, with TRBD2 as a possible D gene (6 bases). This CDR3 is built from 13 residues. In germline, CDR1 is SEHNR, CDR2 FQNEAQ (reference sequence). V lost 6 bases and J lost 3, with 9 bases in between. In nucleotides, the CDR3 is TGTGCCAGCAGTTGGGAGGACTACAATGAGCAGTTCTTC. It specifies CASSWEDYNEQFF.

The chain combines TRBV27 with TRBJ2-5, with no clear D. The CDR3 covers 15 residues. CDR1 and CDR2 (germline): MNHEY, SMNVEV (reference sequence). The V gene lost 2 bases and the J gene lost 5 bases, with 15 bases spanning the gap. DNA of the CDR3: TGTGCCAGCAGTTTAAACGGCCTCACGAGGGAGACCCAGTACTTC. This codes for CASSLNGLTRETQYF.

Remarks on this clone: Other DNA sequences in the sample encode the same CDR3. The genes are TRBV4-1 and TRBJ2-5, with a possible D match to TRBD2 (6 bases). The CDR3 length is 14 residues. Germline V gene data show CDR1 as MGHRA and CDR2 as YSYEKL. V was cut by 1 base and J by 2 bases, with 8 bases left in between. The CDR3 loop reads CASSQGTIQETQYF. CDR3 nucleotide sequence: TGCGCCAGCAGCCAAGGGACTATACAAGAGACCCAGTACTTC.

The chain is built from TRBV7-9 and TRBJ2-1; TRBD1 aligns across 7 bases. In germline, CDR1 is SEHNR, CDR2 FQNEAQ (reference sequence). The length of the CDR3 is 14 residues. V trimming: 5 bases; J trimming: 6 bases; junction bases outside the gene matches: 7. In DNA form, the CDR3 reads TGTGCCAGCAGCAGAGGGGGCGTACCCAATGAGCAGTTCTTC. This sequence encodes CASSRGGVPNEQFF.

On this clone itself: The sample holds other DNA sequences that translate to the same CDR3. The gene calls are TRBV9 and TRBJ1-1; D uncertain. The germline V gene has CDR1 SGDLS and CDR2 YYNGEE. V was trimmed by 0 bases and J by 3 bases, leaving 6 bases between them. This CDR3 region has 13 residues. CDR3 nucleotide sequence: TGTGCCAGCAGCGTAGAGGGATACACTGAAGCTTTCTTT. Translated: CASSVEGYTEAFF.

This CDR3 is CASSGMIGLAGGKQFF. As DNA, the CDR3 is TGTGCCAGCAGCGGAATGATAGGACTAGCGGGAGGTAAACAGTTCTTC. This chain connects TRBV7-6 to TRBJ2-1; TRBD2 agrees at 14 bases. Germline CDR1 reads SGHVS; CDR2 reads FNYEAQ. The ends lost 5 bases at V and 13 bases at J; junction bases unmatched: 13. This CDR3 comprises 16 residues.

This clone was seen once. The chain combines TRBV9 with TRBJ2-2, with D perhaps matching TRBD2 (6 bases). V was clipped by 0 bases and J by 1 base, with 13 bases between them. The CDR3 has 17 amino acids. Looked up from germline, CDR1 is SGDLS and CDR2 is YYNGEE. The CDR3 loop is CASSVGVSGENTGELFF. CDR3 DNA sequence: TGTGCCAGCAGCGTAGGAGTATCGGGGGAGAACACCGGGGAGCTGTTTTTT.

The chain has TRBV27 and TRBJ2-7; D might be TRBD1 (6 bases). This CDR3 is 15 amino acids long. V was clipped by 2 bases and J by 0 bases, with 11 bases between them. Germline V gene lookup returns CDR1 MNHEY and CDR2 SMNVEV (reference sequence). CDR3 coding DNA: TGTGCCAGCAGTTTAAAGGGACATTACTCCTACGAGCAGTACTTC. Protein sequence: CASSLKGHYSYEQYF.

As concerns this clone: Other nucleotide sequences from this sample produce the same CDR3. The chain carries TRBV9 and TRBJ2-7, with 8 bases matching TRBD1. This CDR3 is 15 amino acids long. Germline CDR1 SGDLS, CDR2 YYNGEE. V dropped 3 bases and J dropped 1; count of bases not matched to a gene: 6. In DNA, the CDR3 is TGTGCCAGCAGCGAGGGGACAGGTCCATCCTACGAGCAGTACTTC. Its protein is CASSEGTGPSYEQYF.

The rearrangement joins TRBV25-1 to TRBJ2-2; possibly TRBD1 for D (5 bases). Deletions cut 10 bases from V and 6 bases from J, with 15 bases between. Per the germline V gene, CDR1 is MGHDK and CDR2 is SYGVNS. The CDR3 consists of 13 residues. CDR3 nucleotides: TGTGCCACCACCCCAGGGATCCCCGGGGAGCTGTTTTTT. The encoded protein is CATTPGIPGELFF.

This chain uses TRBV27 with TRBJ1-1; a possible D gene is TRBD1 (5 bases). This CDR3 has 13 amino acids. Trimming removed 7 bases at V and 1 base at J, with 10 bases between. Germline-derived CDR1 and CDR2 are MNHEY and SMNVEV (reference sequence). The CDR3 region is CASTGRGNTEAFF. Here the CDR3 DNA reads TGTGCCAGCACGGGGAGGGGGAACACTGAAGCTTTCTTT.

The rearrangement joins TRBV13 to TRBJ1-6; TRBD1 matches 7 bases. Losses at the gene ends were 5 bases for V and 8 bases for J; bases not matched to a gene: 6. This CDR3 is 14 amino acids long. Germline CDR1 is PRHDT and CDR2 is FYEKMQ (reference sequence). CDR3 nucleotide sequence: TGTGCCAGCAGCAAACAGGGGTTGGATTCACCCCTCCACTTT. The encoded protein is CASSKQGLDSPLHF.